One and the same sample provided the 11 T cell receptor beta chains below, sequenced in a study of T cell responses to AZD1222 COVID-19 vaccine. The data were produced by immunoSEQ multiplex PCR, yet TCRdb's version contains in-frame clones alone and is incomplete. This sample has roughly 170,000 clones, with about nine tenths found just once. The sequences come from peripheral blood, collected on day 0 of AZD1222 vaccination. All receptors derive from an adult in good health.

The gene calls are TRBV5-8 and TRBJ1-2; 12 bases fit TRBD1. The junction had 7 bases not matched to a gene; V was cut back by 3 bases and J by 7 bases. This CDR3 has 15 amino acids. CDR1 and CDR2 from the germline V gene are SGHTS and YDEGEE. CDR3 nucleotides: TGTGCCAGCAGCTACGGGACAGGGGGCGTAGTTGGCTACACCTTC. Its protein is CASSYGTGGVVGYTF.

The V and J genes are TRBV24-1 and TRBJ2-2, with 8 bases identical to TRBD2. The J segment lost 4 bases and the V segment lost 6 bases, leaving 6 bases of the junction unmatched. Germline assignment: CDR1 KGHDR and CDR2 SFDVKD. The CDR3 length is 15 residues. The CDR3 here is CATSSTGGGTGELFF. Here the CDR3 DNA reads TGTGCCACCAGTTCTACGGGAGGGGGCACCGGGGAGCTGTTTTTT.

The rearrangement links TRBV5-1 to TRBJ1-2; no firm D call. The CDR3 covers 14 residues. Germline assignment: CDR1 SGHRS and CDR2 YFSETQ. V was shortened by 2 bases and J by 2 bases, with 10 bases between the two germline ends. CDR3 DNA: TGCGCCAGCAGCTTTGGAGTTTCGAACTATGGCTACACCTTC. This encodes CASSFGVSNYGYTF.

The V gene is TRBV2, the J gene TRBJ2-7, with a tentative D call TRBD2 (5 bases). This CDR3 comprises 15 residues. Looked up from germline, CDR1 is SNHLY and CDR2 is FYNNEI. Trimming shortened V by 6 bases and J by 0 bases, and 15 bases separated the two germline ends. CDR3 nucleotides: TGTGCCAGCAGCGACTACTTTGCAGACTCCTACGAGCAGTACTTC. Amino acid sequence: CASSDYFADSYEQYF.

This chain connects TRBV6-1 to TRBJ2-5; unclear D gene. The germline V gene has CDR1 MNHNS and CDR2 SASEGT. Trimming took off 0 bases at V and 1 base at J, with 9 bases between the two ends. CDR3 length: 15 residues. This CDR3 reads CASSEAWRTQETQYF. Written as DNA, the CDR3 is TGTGCCAGCAGTGAAGCTTGGCGGACCCAAGAGACCCAGTACTTC.

The rearrangement links TRBV28 to TRBJ2-3, with D uncertain. Germline CDR1 reads MDHEN; CDR2 reads SYDVKM. Trimming left V 2 bases short and J 3 bases short, with 12 bases between. This CDR3 has 15 amino acids. The CDR3 bases are TGTGCCAGCAGTTTAAGGCCAGCCAGGACAGATACGCAGTATTTT. The encoded protein is CASSLRPARTDTQYF.

This clone was seen more than once but under ten times. This sequence joins TRBV29-1 and TRBJ1-2, with D perhaps TRBD1 (5 bases). Germline assignment: CDR1 SQVTM and CDR2 ANQGSEA. CDR3 length: 16 residues. The germline V and J ends were trimmed by 4 bases and 0 bases, with 18 bases remaining between them. CDR3 sequence: CSVGAVLGGPNYGYTF. The CDR3 DNA reads TGCAGCGTTGGGGCTGTATTGGGGGGTCCTAACTATGGCTACACCTTC.

The chain uses TRBV28 and TRBJ1-1; possible D gene TRBD1, 6 bases. Trimming shortened V by 7 bases and J by 8 bases, and 17 bases separated the two germline ends. CDR1 MDHEN and CDR2 SYDVKM come from the germline V gene. This CDR3 spans 13 amino acids. The CDR3 DNA reads TGTGCCAGCATCTTCAATACCGGGACAGAAGCTTTCTTT. This encodes CASIFNTGTEAFF.

The chain uses TRBV30 and TRBJ2-7; TRBD1 agrees at 8 bases. Germline CDR1 reads GTSNPN; CDR2 reads SVGIG (reference sequence). With 3 bases clipped from V and 6 bases from J, the junction kept 10 bases outside the gene matches. The CDR3 is 14 residues long. The CDR3 DNA reads TGTGCCTGGAGCAGGGGGCGAGTTGAGACCGAGCAGTACTTC. Translated, it gives CAWSRGRVETEQYF.

The gene calls are TRBV16 and TRBJ2-6; D unresolved. The CDR3 totals 18 residues. Per germline, CDR1 KGHSY and CDR2 FQNENV. V shed 0 bases and J shed 0 bases, with 12 bases lying between them. The CDR3 region has the DNA TGTGCCAGCAGCCAATCGCACAGATTGAGCTCTGGGGCCAACGTCCTGACTTTC. Residues: CASSQSHRLSSGANVLTF.

This clone appeared a few times. This chain connects TRBV12-3 or TRBV12-4 to TRBJ1-6; D ambiguous. The CDR3 has 12 residues. V lost 0 bases and J lost 13, with 7 bases in between. DNA of the CDR3: TGTGCCAGCAGTTTAGCTGCAACGCCCCTCCACTTT. Its translation: CASSLAATPLHF.